This T cell receptor (beta chain) was identified during a study of regulatory T cells. Study conclusions and caveats: CD3G-deficient patients' regulatory T cells showed reduced Shannon diversity versus autologous conventional CD4+ and control regulatory cells.

The primer mix had 52 TRBV and 13 TRBJ primers. The table came from immunoSEQ multiplex PCR; TCRdb's copy has only in-frame clones and leaves some out. The sample consists of about 2,300 clones, around 93% of them appearing once. CDR1 and CDR2 from the germline V gene are SGHRS and YFSETQ. Trimming removed 3 bases from V and 8 bases from J, with 25 bases in between. This CDR3 has 17 residues. This clone was seen a few times. The antigen remains undetermined. Patients aged 2 to 39 years had fewer naive and more memory CD4+ and CD8+ T cells. Specimen: CD4+ Tregs sorted from blood. The V and J genes are TRBV5-1 and TRBJ2-3, with D maybe TRBD2 (6 bases). The receptor comes from a child aged 10-17 years with CD3G deficiency. The CDR3 sequence: CASSYYASSSGPGTQYF. The DNA for the CDR3 is TGCGCCAGCAGCTATTACGCCTCCTCAAGCGGGCCGGGTACGCAGTATTTT.